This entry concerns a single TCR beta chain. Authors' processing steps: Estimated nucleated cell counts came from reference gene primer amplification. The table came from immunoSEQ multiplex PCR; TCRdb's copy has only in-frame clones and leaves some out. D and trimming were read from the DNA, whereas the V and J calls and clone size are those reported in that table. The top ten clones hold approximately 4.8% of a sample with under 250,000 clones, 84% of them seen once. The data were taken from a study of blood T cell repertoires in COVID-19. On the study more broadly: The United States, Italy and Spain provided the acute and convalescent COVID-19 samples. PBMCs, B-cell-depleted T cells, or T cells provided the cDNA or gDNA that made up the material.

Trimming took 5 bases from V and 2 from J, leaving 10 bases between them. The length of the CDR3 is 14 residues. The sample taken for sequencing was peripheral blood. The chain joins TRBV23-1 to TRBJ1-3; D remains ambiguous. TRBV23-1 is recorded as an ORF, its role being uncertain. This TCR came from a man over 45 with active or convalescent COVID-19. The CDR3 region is CASSNPRPGNTIYF. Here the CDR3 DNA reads TGCGCCAGCAGTAACCCCAGGCCTGGAAACACCATATATTTT.